Listed below are T cell receptor beta chains from one sample, sequenced in a study of beta chain features in type 1 diabetes. This table comes from immunoSEQ multiplex PCR, and its TCRdb copy is limited to in-frame clones, with some not included. The table has 300,000 to 450,000 clones, 8% to 10% seen once. The specimen sequenced was central memory CD4+ T cells from blood. These TCRs come from a man under 40 with type 1 diabetes. Each CDR3 is given with its conserved first and last residue. A D gene is named only where the DNA matches it firmly. Expanded clones are given a class, and other clones once, few, many or no size at all.

J: TRBJ1-5; D: -; V: TRBV6-6; length: 12; size: many; CDR3: CASSYVNQPQHF; DNA: TGTGCCAGCAGTTACGTGAATCAGCCCCAGCATTTT
J: TRBJ2-5; D: -; V: TRBV5-4; length: 14; size: -; CDR3: CASSLERARGTQYF; DNA: TGTGCCAGCAGCTTGGAGCGGGCGAGGGGGACCCAGTACTTC
J: TRBJ2-2; D: -; V: TRBV4-1; length: 12; size: many; CDR3: CASSQAAGELFF; DNA: TGCGCCAGCAGCCAAGCAGCCGGGGAGCTGTTTTTT
J: TRBJ2-1; D: TRBD2; V: TRBV14; length: 15; size: many; CDR3: CASSRRTSGRNEQFF; DNA: TGTGCCAGCAGCCGTCGGACTAGCGGGAGGAATGAGCAGTTCTTC
J: TRBJ1-2; D: -; V: TRBV6-5; length: 13; size: few; CDR3: CASTPDRNYGYTF; DNA: TGTGCCAGCACTCCCGACAGGAACTATGGCTACACCTTC
J: TRBJ1-1; D: TRBD1; V: TRBV7-9; length: 16; size: few; CDR3: CASSFRQGPMNTEAFF; DNA: TGTGCCAGCAGCTTTCGACAGGGCCCCATGAACACTGAAGCTTTCTTT
J: TRBJ2-2; D: TRBD2; V: TRBV13; length: 16; size: few; CDR3: CASSHTGTRTTGELFF; DNA: TGCGCCAGCAGCCATACCGGGACTAGAACCACCGGGGAGCTGTTTTTT
J: TRBJ2-4; D: -; V: TRBV7-8; length: 13; size: many; CDR3: CASSLNSKNIQYF; DNA: TGTGCCAGCAGCTTAAACAGCAAAAACATTCAGTACTTC
J: TRBJ2-6; D: -; V: TRBV28; length: 15; size: few; CDR3: CATVDRTSGANVLTF; DNA: TGTGCCACAGTAGACAGAACCTCTGGGGCCAACGTCCTGACTTTC
J: TRBJ2-3; D: -; V: TRBV5-1; length: 13; size: few; CDR3: CASSSQSTDTQYF; DNA: TGCGCCAGCAGCTCTCAATCCACAGATACGCAGTATTTT
J: TRBJ2-1; D: -; V: TRBV7-2; length: 14; size: few; CDR3: CASSRDATGDEQFF; DNA: TGTGCCAGCAGCCGGGACGCGACTGGCGATGAGCAGTTCTTC
J: TRBJ2-2; D: -; V: TRBV6-5; length: 16; size: few; CDR3: CASSYSGGANTGELFF; DNA: TGTGCCAGCAGTTACTCGGGGGGTGCGAACACCGGGGAGCTGTTTTTT
J: TRBJ1-5; D: -; V: TRBV7-2; length: 14; size: many; CDR3: CASTLPGVGQPQHF; DNA: TGTGCCAGCACCCTCCCGGGAGTTGGACAGCCCCAGCATTTT
J: TRBJ2-3; D: TRBD2; V: TRBV15; length: 16; size: many; CDR3: CATSRDLAGGADTQYF; DNA: TGTGCCACCAGCAGAGATCTAGCGGGAGGGGCAGATACGCAGTATTTT
J: TRBJ1-5; D: -; V: TRBV28; length: 13; size: -; CDR3: CASSLQGNQPQHF; DNA: TGTGCCAGCAGTTTACAGGGGAATCAGCCCCAGCATTTT
J: TRBJ2-1; D: -; V: TRBV10-3; length: 16; size: -; CDR3: CASSANLGRSYNEQFF; DNA: TGTGCCAGCAGTGCCAATCTAGGGCGGTCCTACAATGAGCAGTTCTTC
J: TRBJ2-7; D: -; V: TRBV5-6; length: 15; size: many; CDR3: CASSLGSGNGDEQYF; DNA: TGTGCCAGCAGCTTGGGGTCGGGGAACGGGGACGAGCAGTACTTC
J: TRBJ2-3; D: -; V: TRBV2; length: 14; size: -; CDR3: CASSGDLTYDTQYF; DNA: TGTGCCAGCAGTGGGGATCTCACATACGATACGCAGTATTTT
J: TRBJ2-1; D: TRBD2; V: TRBV9; length: 16; size: -; CDR3: CASSVSSGSSYNEQFF; DNA: TGTGCCAGCAGCGTTTCTAGCGGGAGCTCCTACAATGAGCAGTTCTTC
J: TRBJ2-1; D: TRBD2; V: TRBV10-1; length: 14; size: -; CDR3: CASSGGGSSDEQFF; DNA: TGCGCCAGCAGTGGGGGCGGGAGTAGCGATGAGCAGTTCTTC
J: TRBJ2-1; D: -; V: TRBV6-5; length: 15; size: -; CDR3: CASTPWGYSYNEQFF; DNA: TGTGCCAGCACCCCCTGGGGGTACTCCTACAATGAGCAGTTCTTC
J: TRBJ1-2; D: -; V: TRBV6-6; length: 16; size: -; CDR3: CASSYKGNKANYGYTF; DNA: TGTGCCAGCAGTTACAAAGGGAATAAGGCTAACTATGGCTACACCTTC
J: TRBJ2-1; D: TRBD1; V: TRBV6-1; length: 14; size: many; CDR3: CASSGRDRGDEQFF; DNA: TGTGCCAGCAGTGGGCGAGACAGGGGTGATGAGCAGTTCTTC
J: TRBJ2-1; D: TRBD2; V: TRBV18; length: 16; size: few; CDR3: CASSMGTSGTRGEQFF; DNA: TGTGCCAGCTCAATGGGGACTAGCGGGACCCGCGGCGAGCAGTTCTTC
J: TRBJ2-3; D: TRBD1; V: TRBV4-1; length: 17; size: few; CDR3: CASSHRRGTGSTDTQYF; DNA: TGCGCCAGCAGCCACAGAAGAGGGACAGGGAGCACAGATACGCAGTATTTT
J: TRBJ2-3; D: -; V: TRBV5-1; length: 11; size: few; CDR3: CASSDQDTQYF; DNA: TGCGCCAGCAGCGATCAAGATACGCAGTATTTT
J: TRBJ2-1; D: TRBD1; V: TRBV25-1; length: 13; size: few; CDR3: CASRDRAYNEQFF; DNA: TGTGCCAGCAGGGACAGGGCGTACAATGAGCAGTTCTTC
J: TRBJ2-5; D: -; V: TRBV6-1; length: 13; size: -; CDR3: CASSGTVQETQYF; DNA: TGTGCCAGCAGTGGGACAGTTCAAGAGACCCAGTACTTC
J: TRBJ1-1; D: -; V: TRBV4-2; length: 14; size: few; CDR3: CASSQDTSDTEAFF; DNA: TGTGCCAGCAGCCAAGATACGAGTGACACTGAAGCTTTCTTT
J: TRBJ1-5; D: -; V: TRBV11-3; length: 15; size: -; CDR3: CASSLNAALNQPQHF; DNA: TGTGCCAGCAGCTTAAACGCGGCCCTTAATCAGCCCCAGCATTTT
J: TRBJ2-7; D: -; V: TRBV5-4; length: 14; size: few; CDR3: CASGTGAERYEQYF; DNA: TGTGCCAGCGGTACGGGGGCCGAGCGCTACGAGCAGTACTTC
J: TRBJ1-2; D: -; V: TRBV9; length: 13; size: few; CDR3: CASSVAQGSSRTF; DNA: -
J: TRBJ2-1; D: -; V: TRBV20-1; length: 10; size: -; CDR3: CSTYSLEQFF; DNA: TGCAGTACCTACTCGCTTGAGCAGTTCTTC
J: TRBJ2-1; D: TRBD2; V: TRBV30; length: 13; size: few; CDR3: CAWSSGGNNEQFF; DNA: TGTGCCTGGAGCAGCGGGGGTAACAATGAGCAGTTCTTC
J: TRBJ1-3; D: -; V: TRBV29-1; length: 14; size: few; CDR3: CSVKEGAYGNTIYF; DNA: TGCAGCGTTAAGGAAGGAGCGTACGGAAACACCATATATTTT
J: TRBJ2-7; D: -; V: TRBV13; length: 14; size: many; CDR3: CASTRGRPSYEQYF; DNA: TGTGCCAGCACCCGTGGACGGCCCTCCTACGAGCAGTACTTC
J: TRBJ2-7; D: -; V: TRBV5-1; length: 14; size: -; CDR3: CASSPRPGWDEQYF; DNA: TGCGCCAGCAGCCCTAGGCCGGGCTGGGACGAGCAGTACTTC
J: TRBJ2-1; D: -; V: TRBV5-1; length: 16; size: few; CDR3: CASSLLGAISYNEQFF; DNA: TGCGCCAGCAGCTTGTTGGGGGCAATCTCCTACAATGAGCAGTTCTTC
J: TRBJ2-3; D: -; V: TRBV7-8; length: 15; size: few; CDR3: CASSRQGEFTDTQYF; DNA: TGTGCCAGCAGCCGACAAGGGGAATTCACAGATACGCAGTATTTT
J: TRBJ2-3; D: -; V: TRBV9; length: 17; size: -; CDR3: CASSALSSGSGTDTQYF; DNA: TGTGCCAGCAGCGCCCTGTCTTCTGGGTCCGGCACAGATACGCAGTATTTT
J: TRBJ1-2; D: -; V: TRBV4-2; length: 15; size: few; CDR3: CASSQAWQGNYGYTF; DNA: TGTGCCAGCAGCCAAGCCTGGCAGGGAAACTATGGCTACACCTTC
J: TRBJ2-3; D: TRBD1; V: TRBV19; length: 17; size: -; CDR3: CASSIDIRDSYTDTQYF; DNA: TGTGCCAGTAGTATCGATATCCGGGACAGTTACACAGATACGCAGTATTTT
J: TRBJ2-1; D: -; V: TRBV5-1; length: 14; size: -; CDR3: CASSPPTRYNEQFF; DNA: TGCGCCAGTTCCCCCCCGACTAGGTACAATGAGCAGTTCTTC
J: TRBJ1-5; D: TRBD1; V: TRBV27; length: 15; size: few; CDR3: CASSPPDRGGWPQHF; DNA: TGTGCCAGCAGTCCCCCGGACAGGGGGGGATGGCCCCAGCATTTT
J: TRBJ2-7; D: -; V: TRBV4-1; length: 16; size: few; CDR3: CASSQVLGRGIYEQYF; DNA: TGTGCCAGCAGCCAAGTCCTTGGACGGGGAATCTACGAGCAGTACTTC
J: TRBJ2-1; D: -; V: TRBV5-6; length: 11; size: few; CDR3: CASSFTKKQFF; DNA: TGTGCCAGCAGCTTTACTAAGAAGCAGTTCTTC
J: TRBJ2-5; D: -; V: TRBV19; length: 13; size: -; CDR3: CASRTDQKETQYF; DNA: TGTGCCAGTAGAACTGACCAGAAGGAGACCCAGTACTTC
J: TRBJ2-1; D: TRBD2; V: TRBV4-1; length: 14; size: few; CDR3: CASSSTSGSNEQFF; DNA: TGTGCCAGCAGCTCGACTAGCGGGAGCAATGAGCAGTTCTTC
J: TRBJ1-2; D: -; V: TRBV7-6; length: 12; size: few; CDR3: CASSPGGYGYTF; DNA: TGTGCCAGCAGCCCCGGGGGTTATGGCTACACCTTC
J: TRBJ1-1; D: TRBD1; V: TRBV11-2; length: 12; size: few; CDR3: CASSYDRVEAFF; DNA: TGTGCCAGCAGCTATGACAGGGTTGAAGCTTTCTTT
J: TRBJ2-5; D: TRBD2; V: TRBV29-1; length: 12; size: -; CDR3: CSGGGLGETQYF; DNA: TGCAGCGGGGGCGGACTAGGGGAGACCCAGTACTTC